These 27 T cell receptor beta chains came from one sample sequenced in a study of T cells in Graves' hyperthyroidism and ophthalmopathy. From RNA transcripts, TCR beta CDR3 regions were amplified. Carried out on the TCR CDR3, a first-round RT-PCR used the HTBI primer set. From the multiplex PCR reads, TCRdb called clonotypes with MiXCR, one entry per CDR3 protein. The sample holds about 590,000 distinct CDR3 sequences, approximately 14% seen once. The sample comprised blood. The receptors shown here come from a woman in her twenties or thirties with Graves' hyperthyroidism.

In its sample, this clonotype was seen a few times. The chain links TRBV27 to TRBJ2-3; D not certain. Between the trimmed V and J ends, which lost 7 bases and 1 base, there was a span of 9 bases. Germline CDR1 MNHEY, CDR2 SMNVEV (reference sequence). This CDR3 is built from 13 residues. The CDR3 region is CASKDQGTDTQYF. The DNA of the CDR3 is TGTGCCAGCAAGGACCAGGGCACAGATACGCAGTATTTT.

This clonotype was observed at least ten times. This chain joins TRBV4-1 and TRBJ2-1; 7 nucleotides line up with TRBD1. Germline assignment: CDR1 MGHRA and CDR2 YSYEKL. This CDR3 region has 16 residues. V shed 1 base and J 1 base; nucleotides not matched to a gene: 4. CDR3 sequence reads: CASSQGQGQSYNEQFF. CDR3 DNA sequence: TGCGCCAGCAGCCAAGGACAGGGACAATCCTACAATGAGCAGTTCTTC.

This clonotype was observed many times. Here the CDR3 DNA reads TGTGCCAGCAGTGAAGCGTGGACTAGCGGGTTATACGAGCAGTACTTC. It specifies CASSEAWTSGLYEQYF. The V and J genes are TRBV6-1 and TRBJ2-7; 11 bases agree with TRBD2. The CDR3 totals 16 residues. In germline, CDR1 is MNHNS, CDR2 SASEGT. V was pared by 0 bases and J by 4 bases, with 5 bases of the junction left unmatched.

J is TRBJ2-5 and V is TRBV10-3; 15 bases map to TRBD2. The CDR3 runs to 14 residues. J lost 12 bases, V lost 5 bases, and 7 bases had no gene match. CDR1 and CDR2 from the germline V gene are ENHRY and SYGVKD. CDR3 protein: CAISPGTSGRLEYF. The CDR3 DNA reads TGTGCCATCAGTCCTGGGACTAGCGGGAGGTTGGAGTACTTC.

V and J are TRBV2 and TRBJ2-4; 8 bases are a match to TRBD2. Germline loops: CDR1 SNHLY, CDR2 FYNNEI. The junction had 5 bases not matched to a gene; V was cut back by 1 base and J by 0 bases. This CDR3 region has 17 residues. CDR3 loop: CASSEGFLAGAKNIQYF. CDR3 coding DNA: TGTGCCAGCAGTGAAGGGTTCCTAGCGGGAGCCAAAAACATTCAGTACTTC.

This clonotype has only a few counts. The chain is built from TRBV9 and TRBJ2-1, with 8 bases aligning to TRBD2. Germline V gene data show CDR1 as SGDLS and CDR2 as YYNGEE. The CDR3 length is 18 residues. V lost 0 bases and J lost 3; bases outside the gene matches: 11. The CDR3 DNA reads TGTGCCAGCAGCGTAGGCCAGCAGGGACTAGGGTACTACAATGAGCAGTTCTTC. Its protein is CASSVGQQGLGYYNEQFF.

The CDR3 spells CASSQTASLFF. As DNA, the CDR3 is TGCGCCAGCAGCCAAACCGCCTCACTGTTTTTT. V is TRBV4-1 and J is TRBJ1-4; no reliable D call. This CDR3 spans 11 amino acids. Trimming pared 2 bases from V and 13 bases from J, leaving 8 bases between. Looked up from germline, CDR1 is MGHRA and CDR2 is YSYEKL.

J is TRBJ2-7 and V is TRBV30; 8 positions agree with TRBD2. Germline-derived CDR1 and CDR2 are GTSNPN and SVGIG (reference sequence). The CDR3 extends over 17 amino acids. Trimming cost V 0 bases and J 3 bases; bases outside gene matches: 13. CDR3 amino acids: CAWSVRLGLAGLYEQYF. Written as DNA, the CDR3 is TGTGCCTGGAGTGTAAGGTTGGGGCTAGCGGGTCTCTACGAGCAGTACTTC.

This sequence joins TRBV11-2 and TRBJ2-5, with D perhaps being TRBD1 or TRBD2 (5 bases each). The germline gives CDR1 SGHAT, CDR2 FQNNGV. The V end was cut by 5 bases, the J end by 2 bases, with 15 bases between. The CDR3 is 15 residues long. CDR3 coding DNA: TGTGCCAGCAGCCGGGGCGCGGTAGGGCAAGAGACCCAGTACTTC. This gives the protein CASSRGAVGQETQYF.

This clonotype has ten or more counts. J is TRBJ1-1 and V is TRBV4-3; D ambiguous. V was trimmed by 0 bases and J by 2 bases, leaving 13 bases between them. CDR1 LGHNA and CDR2 YSLEER come from the germline V gene. CDR3 length equals 16 residues. The CDR3 DNA follows: TGCGCCAGCAGCCAAGATGTCGGCAATCCAAACACTGAAGCTTTCTTT. It translates to CASSQDVGNPNTEAFF.

The table lists this clonotype with many counts. The CDR3 here is CASSFGPGNQPQHF. CDR3 nucleotides: TGTGCCAGCAGTTTCGGACCTGGCAATCAGCCCCAGCATTTT. This sequence joins TRBV27 and TRBJ1-5; D gene uncertain. The CDR3 loop spans 14 amino acids. The germline V gene has CDR1 MNHEY and CDR2 SMNVEV (reference sequence). The germline V and J ends were trimmed by 3 bases and 2 bases, with 8 bases remaining between them.

This clonotype showed up many times. CDR3 in amino acids: CSARGESSGYTDTQYF. DNA for the CDR3: TGCAGTGCTCGAGGGGAGTCTAGCGGCTACACAGATACGCAGTATTTT. The rearrangement uses TRBV20-1 and TRBJ2-3, with 7 positions matching TRBD2. CDR3 length: 16 residues. Looked up from germline, CDR1 is DFQATT and CDR2 is SNEGSKA (reference sequence). V gave up 5 bases and J gave up 2 bases; unmatched junction bases: 13.

In this sample, this clonotype turned up many times. The chain recombines TRBV6-5 with TRBJ2-7; TRBD1 aligns across 8 bases. Germline CDR1 reads MNHEY; CDR2 reads SVGAGI. After removal of 2 bases from V and 1 base from J, the junction contained 7 bases not matched to a gene. CDR3 length equals 16 residues. CDR3 in DNA: TGTGCCAGCAGTTACCTCGGACAGGGTCCTTCCTACGAGCAGTACTTC. Amino acid sequence: CASSYLGQGPSYEQYF.

The chain is built from TRBV6-1 and TRBJ2-3; 12 positions match TRBD1. The CDR3 sequence is 14 residues long. Germline trimming cut 8 bases from V and 6 bases from J; bases unmatched to any gene: 6. Germline V gene sequence: CDR1 MNHNS, CDR2 SASEGT. The CDR3 DNA sequence: TGTGCCAGCTGGGACAGGGGGCTTGGGGATACGCAGTATTTT. This translates into CASWDRGLGDTQYF.

Points on this clonotype: Since no conserved phenylalanine or tryptophan closes the CDR3, a read error is the likely cause. The chain has TRBV3-1 and TRBJ2-7; weak D call: TRBD2 (5 bases). The CDR3 is 13 residues long. Trimming took 4 bases from V and 3 from J, leaving 10 bases between them. CDR1 is LGHDT, CDR2 YNNKEL, per germline (reference sequence). CDR3 nucleotides: TGTGCCAGCAGCCTAAGACTAAACTACGAGCAGTACTTG. It specifies CASSLRLNYEQYL.

Many counts were recorded for this clonotype. The V gene is TRBV7-2, the J gene TRBJ1-1; D not resolved. The germline CDR1 and CDR2 sequences are SGHTA and FQGNSA. The CDR3 totals 17 residues. With 5 bases removed from V and 1 base from J, the gap between germline ends came to 20 bases. The CDR3 bases are TGTGCCAGCAGCACAGCCGGGCCGGAGAAGGCGAACACTGAAGCTTTCTTT. This encodes CASSTAGPEKANTEAFF.

The chain has TRBV7-9 and TRBJ2-1, with 14 bases matching TRBD2. The germline V gene has CDR1 SEHNR and CDR2 FQNEAQ (reference sequence). The J segment lost 15 bases and the V segment lost 5 bases, leaving 6 bases of the junction unmatched. The CDR3 contains 13 residues. In DNA form, the CDR3 reads TGTGCCAGCAGCCGACTAGCGGGAGGGACGCTGTTCTTC. Protein product: CASSRLAGGTLFF.

The chain has TRBV29-1 and TRBJ2-2; D is uncertain. The germline V and J ends were trimmed by 3 bases and 3 bases, with 8 bases remaining between them. The CDR3 extends over 13 amino acids. CDR1 and CDR2 (germline): SQVTM, ANQGSEA. CDR3 amino acids: CSVEDADTGELFF. The CDR3 bases are TGCAGCGTTGAGGATGCGGACACCGGGGAGCTGTTTTTT.

The chain carries TRBV4-3 and TRBJ2-7; 7 bases map to TRBD2. This CDR3 contains 16 residues. Trimming took 2 bases from V and 6 from J; bases not matched to a gene: 13. The germline V gene has CDR1 LGHNA and CDR2 YSLEER. In nucleotides, the CDR3 is TGCGCCAGCAGCCAAATTCAAGTCGCGGGAGTGCTCGAGCAGTACTTC. It codes for CASSQIQVAGVLEQYF.

This clonotype appeared many times. The V call is TRBV5-1, the J call TRBJ2-7; D is unclear. Looked up from germline, CDR1 is SGHRS and CDR2 is YFSETQ. The CDR3 is 14 residues long. V lost 0 bases and J 3 bases, leaving 10 bases between the germline ends. CDR3 DNA sequence: TGCGCCAGCAGCTTGGGGGCGGAACTCTACGAGCAGTACTTC. This sequence encodes CASSLGAELYEQYF. Based on the CDR3 plus reference TRBV5-1 and TRBJ2-7, the full variable domain is KAGVTQTPRYLIKTRGQQVTLSCSPISGHRSVSWYQQTPGQGLQFLFEYFSETQRNKGNFPGRFSGRQFSNSRSEMNVSTLELGDSALYLCASSLGAELYEQYFGPGTRLTVT.

Ten or more counts support this clonotype. The V and J genes are TRBV27 and TRBJ2-1, with D possibly matching TRBD1 (6 bases). V dropped 2 bases and J dropped 3 bases, with 11 bases sitting between them. Per germline, CDR1 MNHEY and CDR2 SMNVEV (reference sequence). The CDR3 sequence is 15 residues long. The CDR3 spells CASSLTQGGYNEQFF. The DNA for the CDR3 is TGTGCCAGCAGTTTAACACAGGGTGGCTACAATGAGCAGTTCTTC.

Comment on this clonotype: A much larger clone sits a single nucleotide away, making a read error possible. This chain connects TRBV12-3 or TRBV12-4 to TRBJ2-7, with 9 bases that match TRBD1. The CDR3 spans 14 residues. The CDR3 coding sequence is TGTGCCAACAGTTTAAGTCCCGGGACAGGGGAGCAGTACTTC. As protein: CANSLSPGTGEQYF.

This clonotype was found a few times. The chain couples TRBV12-5 to TRBJ2-1; tentatively, D is TRBD1 or TRBD2 (5 bases each). CDR3 length: 11 residues. Trimming removed 6 bases at V and 7 bases at J, with 7 bases between. Looked up from germline, CDR1 is LGHNT and CDR2 is FRNRAP. CDR3 region: CASGGVNEQFF. DNA for the CDR3: TGTGCTAGTGGGGGGGTTAATGAGCAGTTCTTC.

This clonotype was observed at least ten times. The V call is TRBV10-3, the J call TRBJ2-7; the match to TRBD1 covers 7 bases. The CDR3 has 13 amino acids. Germline V gene lookup returns CDR1 ENHRY and CDR2 SYGVKD. Germline trimming cut 7 bases from V and 2 bases from J; bases unmatched to any gene: 5. The CDR3 here is CAINGQATYEQYF. The CDR3, as DNA: TGTGCCATCAACGGACAGGCGACCTACGAGCAGTACTTC.

Worth noting for this clonotype: Just one base apart from a much larger clone, this may be a read error. Lacking the conserved final phenylalanine or tryptophan, this CDR3 likely reflects a read error. The genes are TRBV7-9 and TRBJ2-5; the D gene is possibly TRBD2 (6 bases). The V gene lost 8 bases and the J gene lost 2 bases, with 12 bases spanning the gap. The CDR3 extends over 13 amino acids. Looked up from germline, CDR1 is SEHNR and CDR2 is FQNEAQ (reference sequence). CDR3 loop: CASGEARQETQYL. In DNA, the CDR3 is TGTGCCAGCGGGGAGGCACGTCAAGAGACCCAGTACCTC.

This clonotype was counted many times. The rearrangement uses TRBV6-2 or TRBV6-3 and TRBJ2-7, with 12 bases lining up with TRBD2. Germline trimming cut 6 bases from V and 5 bases from J; bases unmatched to any gene: 5. The CDR3 sequence is 14 residues long. Germline CDR1 MNHEY, CDR2 SVGEGT. This CDR3 reads CASSLAGGYHEQYF. The DNA for the CDR3 is TGTGCCAGCAGCCTAGCGGGAGGGTACCACGAGCAGTACTTC.

Ten or more counts support this clonotype. V usage is TRBV5-1 and J usage is TRBJ2-7; 14 bases agree with TRBD2. CDR1 and CDR2 (germline): SGHRS, YFSETQ. This CDR3 comprises 15 residues. Trimming at V came to 3 bases and at J to 7 bases, leaving 6 bases not matched to a gene. CDR3 residues: CASSSGGLAGGEQYF. CDR3 sequence (DNA): TGCGCCAGCAGCTCAGGAGGACTAGCGGGAGGAGAGCAGTACTTC.